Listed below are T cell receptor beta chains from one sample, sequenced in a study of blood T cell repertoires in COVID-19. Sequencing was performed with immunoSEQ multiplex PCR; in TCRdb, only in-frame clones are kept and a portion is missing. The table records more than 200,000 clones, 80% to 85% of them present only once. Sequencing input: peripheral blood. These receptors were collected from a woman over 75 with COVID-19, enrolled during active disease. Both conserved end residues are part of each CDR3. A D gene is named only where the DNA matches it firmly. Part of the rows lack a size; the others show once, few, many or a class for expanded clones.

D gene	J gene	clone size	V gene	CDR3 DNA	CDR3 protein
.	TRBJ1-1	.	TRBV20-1	TGCAGTGCCCTTTACAGTGAAGCTTTCTTT	CSALYSEAFF
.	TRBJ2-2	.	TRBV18	TGTGCCAGCTCACCACCTAACGGGAACACCGGGGAGCTGTTTTTT	CASSPPNGNTGELFF
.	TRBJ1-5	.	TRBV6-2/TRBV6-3	TGTGCCAGCAGTTTCATTATCGACACCCGCAATCAGCCCCAGCATTTT	CASSFIIDTRNQPQHF
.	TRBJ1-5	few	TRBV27	TGTGCCAGCAAACTACGGGAGGGTAACCAGCCCCAGCATTTT	CASKLREGNQPQHF
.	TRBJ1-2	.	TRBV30	TGTGCCTGGAGCGGAGTTTCGGGGGGCTACACCTTC	CAWSGVSGGYTF
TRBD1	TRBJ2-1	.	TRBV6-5	TGTGCCAGCAGGCGAACCGGGACAGGGACAAACGGGGCGTTCTTC	CASRRTGTGTNGAFF
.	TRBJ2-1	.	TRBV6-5	TGTGCCAGCAGCCCGGACAGCTACAATGAGCAGTTCTTC	CASSPDSYNEQFF
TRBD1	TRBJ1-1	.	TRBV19	TGTGCCAGTAGTAGCGACAGGGGAAAAACTGAAGCTTTCTTT	CASSSDRGKTEAFF
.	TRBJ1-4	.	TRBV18	TGTGCCAGCTCACCGTTGGAGGGAACTACGAAACTGTTTTTT	CASSPLEGTTKLFF
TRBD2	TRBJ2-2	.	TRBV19	TGTGCCAGTAGTATAAGCGGGGGGGCCGGGGAGCTGTTTTTT	CASSISGGAGELFF
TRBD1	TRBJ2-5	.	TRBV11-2	TGTGCCAGCAGCACCCGGACAGGTCGCTTCCAAGAGACCCAGTACTTC	CASSTRTGRFQETQYF
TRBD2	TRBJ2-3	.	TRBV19	TGTGCCAGTAGTATAGGGGGTGGGCGGGGGAGCACAGATACGCAGTATTTT	CASSIGGGRGSTDTQYF
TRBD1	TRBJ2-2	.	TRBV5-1	TGCGCCAGCAGCCTGGACAGGGTCACCGGGGAGCTGTTTTTT	CASSLDRVTGELFF
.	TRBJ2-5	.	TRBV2	TGTGCCAGCAGTTACAGGGAAGAGACCCAGTACTTC	CASSYREETQYF
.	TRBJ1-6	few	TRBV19	TGTGCCAGTACCCGAGGCTCCGGATATTCACCCCTCCACTTT	CASTRGSGYSPLHF
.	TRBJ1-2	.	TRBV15	TGTGCCACCAGCAGGGCACAGGGTGGTTATGGCTACACCTTC	CATSRAQGGYGYTF
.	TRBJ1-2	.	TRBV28	TGTGCCAGCAGTTTCTCGGAGGGCTATGGCTACACCTTC	CASSFSEGYGYTF
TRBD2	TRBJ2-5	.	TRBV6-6	TGTGCCAGCAGTGGCGCGGGGGGCCAAGAGACCCAGTACTTC	CASSGAGGQETQYF
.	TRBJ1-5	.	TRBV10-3	TGTGCCATCAGTGATATACAGTCGAGCAATCAGCCCCAGCATTTT	CAISDIQSSNQPQHF
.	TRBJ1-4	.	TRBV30	TGTGCCTGGAGTCGGGCGGGTGGTGAAAAACTGTTTTTT	CAWSRAGGEKLFF
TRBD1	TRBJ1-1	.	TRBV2	TGTGCCAGCAGTGTACAGGGGGCGCGAACTGAAGCTTTCTTT	CASSVQGARTEAFF
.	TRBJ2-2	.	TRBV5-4	TGTGCCAGCAGCTTCACCAGGGCGAACACCGGGGAGCTGTTTTTT	CASSFTRANTGELFF
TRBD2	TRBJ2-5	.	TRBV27	TGTGCCAGCAGTTTCCTAGCGGGGAATCAAGAGACCCAGTACTTC	CASSFLAGNQETQYF
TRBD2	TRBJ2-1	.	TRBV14	TGTGCCAGCAGCCCCCGGGTAGCGGGGAACAATGAGCAGTTCTTC	CASSPRVAGNNEQFF
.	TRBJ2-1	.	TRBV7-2	TGTGCCGACAGTCCCAGGAGGGACAGAGCCTACAATGAGCAGTTCTTC	CADSPRRDRAYNEQFF
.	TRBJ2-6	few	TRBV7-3	TGTGCCAGCAGCTTCCAGGGGTCCGGGGCCAACGTCCTGACTTTC	CASSFQGSGANVLTF
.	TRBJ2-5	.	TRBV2	TGTGCCAGCAATCGGGAGACGGGGAACCAAGAGACCCAGTACTTC	CASNRETGNQETQYF
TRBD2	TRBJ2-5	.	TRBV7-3	TGTGCCAGCAGCCCACTAGCGGGGGCCTCTCAAGAGACCCAGTACTTC	CASSPLAGASQETQYF
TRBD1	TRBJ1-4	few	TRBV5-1	TGCGCCAGCAGCTACGGGACAGGTGATAAACAACTGTTTTTT	CASSYGTGDKQLFF
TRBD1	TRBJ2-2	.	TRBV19	TGTGCCAGTACCCCCCGAAAGCGACAGGGCTACACCGGGGAGCTGTTTTTT	CASTPRKRQGYTGELFF
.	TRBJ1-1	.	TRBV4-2	TGTGCCAGCAGCCAAGTCACAGGGCGGGTTACTGAAGCTTTCTTT	CASSQVTGRVTEAFF
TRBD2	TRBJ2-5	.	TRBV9	TGTGCCAGCAGCGTCAGCGGGAGGTGGGAGACCCAGTACTTC	CASSVSGRWETQYF
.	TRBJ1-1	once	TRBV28	TGTGCCAGCAGTTTACCCCCCCTGTTAGTTTTCTTT	CASSLPPLLVFF
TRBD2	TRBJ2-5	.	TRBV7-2	TGTGCCAGCAGCTTAGGGTCTAGCGGGGGGCAAGAGACCCAGTACTTC	CASSLGSSGGQETQYF
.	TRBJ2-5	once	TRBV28	TGTGCCAGCAGTTTATACTCCGGAGGACGGGAGACCCAGTACTTC	CASSLYSGGRETQYF
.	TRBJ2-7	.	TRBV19	TGTGCCAGTAGTATTGAGGGTCGGGGCAGGGGCGAGTACGAGCAGTACTTC	CASSIEGRGRGEYEQYF
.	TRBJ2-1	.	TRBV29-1	TGCAGCGTCGAGCTTAATCTGTACAATGAGCAGTTCTTC	CSVELNLYNEQFF